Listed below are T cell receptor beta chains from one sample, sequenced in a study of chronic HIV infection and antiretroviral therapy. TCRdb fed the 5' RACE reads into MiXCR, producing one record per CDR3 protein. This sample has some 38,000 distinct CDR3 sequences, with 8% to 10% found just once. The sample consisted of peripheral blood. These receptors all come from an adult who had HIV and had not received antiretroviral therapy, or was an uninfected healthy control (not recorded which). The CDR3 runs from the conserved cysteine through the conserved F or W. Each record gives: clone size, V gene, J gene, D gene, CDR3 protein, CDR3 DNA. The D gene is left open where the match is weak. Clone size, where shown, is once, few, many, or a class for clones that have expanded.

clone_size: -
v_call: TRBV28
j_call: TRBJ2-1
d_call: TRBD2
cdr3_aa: CASSQLAGGHNEQFF
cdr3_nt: TGTGCCAGCAGTCAACTAGCGGGAGGGCACAATGAGCAGTTCTTC

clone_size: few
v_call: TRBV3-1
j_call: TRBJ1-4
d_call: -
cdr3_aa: CASSSPGYGLFF
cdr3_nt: TGTGCCAGCAGCTCCCCCGGTTATGGACTGTTTTTT

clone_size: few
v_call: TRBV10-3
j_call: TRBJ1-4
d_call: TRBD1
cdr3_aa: CAISSGGTNEKLFF
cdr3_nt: TGTGCCATCAGCTCAGGGGGAACTAATGAAAAACTGTTTTTT

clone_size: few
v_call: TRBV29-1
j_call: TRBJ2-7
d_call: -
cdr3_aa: CSVHTGHNEQYF
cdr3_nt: TGCAGCGTTCATACGGGACACAACGAGCAGTACTTC

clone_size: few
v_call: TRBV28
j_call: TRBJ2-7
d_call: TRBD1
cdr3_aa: CASNRQGLMGYEQYF
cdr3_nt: TGTGCCAGCAACCGACAGGGGTTGATGGGCTACGAGCAGTACTTC

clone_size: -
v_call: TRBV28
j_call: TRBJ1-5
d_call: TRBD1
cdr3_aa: CASSPWDRGQPQHF
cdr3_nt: TGTGCCAGCAGTCCATGGGACAGAGGGCAGCCCCAGCATTTT

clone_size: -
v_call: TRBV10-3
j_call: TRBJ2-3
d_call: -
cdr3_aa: CAAMKESTDTQYF
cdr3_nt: TGTGCGGCCATGAAAGAGAGCACAGATACGCAGTATTTT

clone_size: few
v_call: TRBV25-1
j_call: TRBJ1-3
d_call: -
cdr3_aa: CASSAHAGPSGNTIYF
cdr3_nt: TGTGCCAGCAGTGCCCATGCAGGGCCCTCTGGAAACACCATATATTTT

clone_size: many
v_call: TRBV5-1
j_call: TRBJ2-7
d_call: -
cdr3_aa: CASHPDGTPGEQYF
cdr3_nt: TGCGCCAGCCACCCGGACGGGACCCCTGGCGAGCAGTACTTC

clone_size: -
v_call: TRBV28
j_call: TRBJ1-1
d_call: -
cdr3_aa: CASSPARANTEAFF
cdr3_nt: TGTGCCAGCAGCCCCGCGAGGGCGAACACTGAAGCTTTCTTT

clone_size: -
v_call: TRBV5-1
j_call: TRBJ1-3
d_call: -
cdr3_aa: CASSLEWGSGNTIYF
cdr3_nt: TGCGCCAGCAGCTTGGAATGGGGATCCGGAAACACCATATATTTT

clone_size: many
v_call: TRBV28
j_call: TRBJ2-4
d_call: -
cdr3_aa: CASRTDHLGVAKNIQYF
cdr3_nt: TGTGCCAGCAGAACGGACCACCTCGGGGTAGCCAAAAACATTCAGTACTTC

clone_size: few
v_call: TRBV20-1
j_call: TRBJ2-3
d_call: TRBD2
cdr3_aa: CSAELAGTDTQYF
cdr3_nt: TGCAGTGCTGAACTAGCGGGCACAGATACGCAGTATTTT

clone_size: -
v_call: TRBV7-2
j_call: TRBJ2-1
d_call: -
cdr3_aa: CASSLGGVHEQFF
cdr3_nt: TGTGCCAGCAGCTTAGGAGGGGTCCATGAGCAGTTCTTC

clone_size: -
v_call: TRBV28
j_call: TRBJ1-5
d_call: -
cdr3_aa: CASNPGERIQPQHF
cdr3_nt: TGTGCCAGCAACCCAGGGGAACGGATCCAGCCCCAGCATTTT

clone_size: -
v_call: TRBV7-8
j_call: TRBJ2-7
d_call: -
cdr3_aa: CASSLNRVGDEQYF
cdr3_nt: TGTGCCAGCAGCTTAAACAGGGTAGGGGACGAGCAGTACTTC

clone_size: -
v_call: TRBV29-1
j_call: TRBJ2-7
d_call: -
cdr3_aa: CSVGKGTTYEQYF
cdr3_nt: TGCAGCGTTGGAAAAGGGACCACCTACGAGCAGTACTTC

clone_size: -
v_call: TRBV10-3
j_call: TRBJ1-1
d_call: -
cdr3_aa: CAISDRMNTETFF
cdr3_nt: TGTGCCATCAGTGACAGGATGAACACTGAAACTTTCTTT

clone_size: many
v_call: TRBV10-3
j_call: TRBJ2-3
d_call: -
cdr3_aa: CAIAADTTDTQYF
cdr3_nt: TGTGCCATCGCGGCGGATACCACAGATACGCAGTATTTT

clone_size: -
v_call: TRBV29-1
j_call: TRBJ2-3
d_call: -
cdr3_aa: CSGGTGSTDTQYF
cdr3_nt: TGCAGCGGCGGGACGGGAAGCACAGATACGCAGTATTTT

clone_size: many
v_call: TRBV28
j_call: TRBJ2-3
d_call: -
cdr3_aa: CASSPPGVSGTDTQYF
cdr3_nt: TGTGCCAGCAGTCCCCCCGGTGTTAGCGGAACAGATACGCAGTATTTT

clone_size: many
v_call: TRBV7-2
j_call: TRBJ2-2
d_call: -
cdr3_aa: CASSFGTGELFF
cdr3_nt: TGTGCCAGCAGCTTTGGGACCGGGGAGCTGTTTTTT

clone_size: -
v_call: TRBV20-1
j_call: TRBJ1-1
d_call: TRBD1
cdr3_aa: CSILGQGAQKRTEAFF
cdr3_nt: TGCAGTATCTTAGGACAGGGGGCTCAAAAAAGGACTGAAGCTTTCTTT

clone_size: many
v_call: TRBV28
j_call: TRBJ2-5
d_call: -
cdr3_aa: CASSFSGGVKTQYF
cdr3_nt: TGTGCCAGCAGTTTTAGCGGAGGGGTGAAGACCCAGTACTTC

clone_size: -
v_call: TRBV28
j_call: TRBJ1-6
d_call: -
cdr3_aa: CASSSAASSSYNSPLHF
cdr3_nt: TGTGCCAGCAGTTCTGCCGCCTCGAGCTCCTATAATTCACCCCTCCACTTT

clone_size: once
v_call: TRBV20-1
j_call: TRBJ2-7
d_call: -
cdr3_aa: CSASGTASSYEQYF
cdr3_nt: TGCAGTGCTTCCGGGACCGCAAGCTCCTACGAGCAGTACTTC

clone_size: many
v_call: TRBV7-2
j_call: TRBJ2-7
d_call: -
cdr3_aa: CASSAQDFSYEQYF
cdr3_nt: TGTGCCAGCAGCGCCCAAGATTTCTCCTACGAGCAGTACTTC

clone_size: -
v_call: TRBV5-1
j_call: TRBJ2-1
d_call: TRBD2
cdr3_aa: CASSDPGLAGWEQFF
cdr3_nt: TGCGCCAGCAGCGATCCTGGACTAGCGGGATGGGAGCAGTTCTTC

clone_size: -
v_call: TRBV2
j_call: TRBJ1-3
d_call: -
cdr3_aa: CASSPDGTAGGNTIYF
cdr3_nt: TGTGCCAGCAGCCCGGATGGCACCGCCGGGGGGAACACCATATATTTT

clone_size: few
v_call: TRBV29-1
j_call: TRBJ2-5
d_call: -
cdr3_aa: CSGRPPTGVETQYF
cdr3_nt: TGCAGCGGGCGACCCCCGACGGGCGTGGAGACCCAGTACTTC

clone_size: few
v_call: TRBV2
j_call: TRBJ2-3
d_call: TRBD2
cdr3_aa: CASREGLAGADTQYF
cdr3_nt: TGTGCCAGCAGAGAGGGACTAGCGGGAGCAGATACGCAGTATTTT

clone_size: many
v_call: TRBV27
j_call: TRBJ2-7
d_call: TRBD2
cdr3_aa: CASSSTSRPYEQYF
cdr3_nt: TGTGCCAGCAGCTCGACTAGCCGGCCCTACGAGCAGTACTTC

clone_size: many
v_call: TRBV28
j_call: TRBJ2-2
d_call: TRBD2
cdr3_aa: CASSLIIGTSGTGGELFF
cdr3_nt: TGTGCCAGCAGTTTAATTATAGGGACTAGCGGTACCGGCGGGGAGCTGTTTTTT

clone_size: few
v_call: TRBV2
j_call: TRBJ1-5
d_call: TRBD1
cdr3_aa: CASSAGGLANQPQHF
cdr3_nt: TGTGCCAGCAGCGCAGGGGGATTAGCAAATCAGCCCCAGCATTTT

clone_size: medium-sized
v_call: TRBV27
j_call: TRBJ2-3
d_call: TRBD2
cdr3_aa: CASSLGGGTDTQYF
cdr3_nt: TGTGCCAGCAGTTTAGGGGGGGGCACAGATACGCAGTATTTT

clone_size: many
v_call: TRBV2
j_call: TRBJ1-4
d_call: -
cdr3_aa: CASSPEGHPNEKLFF
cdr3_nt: TGTGCCAGCAGTCCCGAGGGACACCCTAATGAAAAACTGTTTTTT

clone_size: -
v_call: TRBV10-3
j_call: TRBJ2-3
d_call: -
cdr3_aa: CAIRGPTDTQYF
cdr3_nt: TGTGCCATCAGAGGCCCCACAGATACGCAGTATTTT

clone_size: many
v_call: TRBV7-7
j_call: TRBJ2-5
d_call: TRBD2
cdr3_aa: CASSLLTSGVQETQYF
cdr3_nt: TGTGCTAGCAGCTTATTGACTAGCGGAGTCCAAGAGACCCAGTACTTC

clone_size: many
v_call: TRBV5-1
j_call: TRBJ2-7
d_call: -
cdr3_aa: CASSLVGGVGYEQYF
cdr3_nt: TGCGCCAGCAGCTTGGTCGGGGGAGTGGGGTACGAGCAGTACTTC

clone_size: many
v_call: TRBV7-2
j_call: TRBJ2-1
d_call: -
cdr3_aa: CASSLARETEQFF
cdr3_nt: TGTGCCAGCAGCCTAGCGCGGGAAACTGAGCAGTTCTTC

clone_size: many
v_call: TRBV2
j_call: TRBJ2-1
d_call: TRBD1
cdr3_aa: CASNRQGGYNEQFF
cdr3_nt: TGTGCCAGCAACCGACAGGGCGGCTACAATGAGCAGTTCTTC

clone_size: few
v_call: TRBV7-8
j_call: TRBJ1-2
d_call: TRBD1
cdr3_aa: CASSTRQGAHGYTF
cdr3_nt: TGTGCCAGCAGCACCCGACAGGGAGCACACGGCTACACCTTC

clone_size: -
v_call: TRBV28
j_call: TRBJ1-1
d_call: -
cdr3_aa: CASSGDRGAFF
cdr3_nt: TGTGCCAGCAGTGGAGACAGAGGAGCTTTCTTT

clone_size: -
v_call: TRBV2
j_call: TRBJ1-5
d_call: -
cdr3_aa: CASSEWEGSNQPQHF
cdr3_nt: TGTGCCAGCAGTGAGTGGGAGGGGAGCAATCAGCCCCAGCATTTT

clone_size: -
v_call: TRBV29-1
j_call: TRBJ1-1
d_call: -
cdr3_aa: CSVGEGDTEAFF
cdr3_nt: TGCAGCGTTGGAGAGGGAGACACTGAAGCTTTCTTT

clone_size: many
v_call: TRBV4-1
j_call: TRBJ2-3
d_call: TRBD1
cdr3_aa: CASSQGTGRDTQYF
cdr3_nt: TGCGCCAGCAGCCAGGGGACAGGGAGAGATACGCAGTATTTT

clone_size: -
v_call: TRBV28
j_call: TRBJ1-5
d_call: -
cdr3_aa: CASSFLGRDQPQHF
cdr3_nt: TGTGCCAGCAGTTTCCTGGGTAGGGATCAGCCCCAGCATTTT